This passage covers 27 T cell receptor beta chains from one sample sequenced in a study of spatial heterogeneity in lung cancer. Regarding time point: sample taken at primary tumor resection. Whole RNA was taken from tumor, nontumor lung or frozen PBMC; it was then sequenced unsorted. TCRdb redid the calling of the 5' RACE reads with MiXCR, one entry per CDR3 protein. This table has about 45,000 distinct CDR3 sequences, roughly 12% appearing once. The input for sequencing was PBMCs, taken at surgery. The receptors were sampled from a female donor with early-stage non-small cell lung cancer.

Remarks on this clonotype: Sequence at one end of the junction differs from germline and may be a read error. CDR3 sequence reads: CASSLETGELSF. The CDR3 nucleotides are TGTGCCAGCAGTTTAGAAACGGGGGAGCTGTCTTTT. The chain couples TRBV12-3 or TRBV12-4 to TRBJ2-2; weak D call: TRBD2 (6 bases). The CDR3 consists of 12 residues.

Only a few counts were recorded for this clonotype. This chain joins TRBV27 and TRBJ1-6; D call uncertain. Germline V gene data show CDR1 as MNHEY and CDR2 as SMNVEV (reference sequence). Trimming stripped 3 bases from V and 7 bases from J, with 13 bases between. CDR3 length: 15 residues. The CDR3 spells CASSLGGSLNSPLHF. DNA for the CDR3: TGTGCCAGCAGTTTGGGCGGATCCCTAAATTCACCCCTCCACTTT.

The sample holds a few counts of this clonotype. The rearrangement uses TRBV7-3 and TRBJ2-1; a weak D match, TRBD2 (7 bases). V was trimmed by 3 bases and J by 7 bases, leaving 16 bases between them. The CDR3 consists of 15 residues. Germline CDR1 SGHTA, CDR2 FQGTGA. CDR3 in DNA: TGTGCCAGCAGCTTGGACGGGGGGCCGGGGAATGAGCAGTTCTTC. This gives the protein CASSLDGGPGNEQFF.

This clonotype occurred a few times. This chain links TRBV7-2 with TRBJ1-6; D is unresolved. Germline CDR1 is SGHTA and CDR2 is FQGNSA. V lost 1 base and J lost 5, with 9 bases in between. This CDR3 comprises 15 residues. The chain's CDR3 is CASSLVLANNSPLHF. The CDR3 DNA reads TGTGCCAGCAGCTTAGTATTAGCAAATAATTCACCCCTCCACTTT.

The chain carries TRBV3-1 and TRBJ2-3, with 8 bases aligning to TRBD2. Germline values: CDR1 LGHDT, CDR2 YNNKEL (reference sequence). The CDR3 is 14 amino acids. V lost 1 base, J lost 11 bases, and 8 bases stayed unmatched. This chain's CDR3 is CASSQGSALAEQYF. The CDR3 DNA reads TGTGCCAGCAGCCAAGGGTCGGCACTAGCGGAGCAGTATTTT.

This clonotype has more than one count but fewer than ten. This chain joins TRBV6-5 and TRBJ2-7; tentatively, D is TRBD2 (6 bases). V lost 5 bases to trimming and J lost 3 bases, with 14 bases between them. Germline V gene lookup returns CDR1 MNHEY and CDR2 SVGAGI. The CDR3 contains 14 residues. The CDR3 coding sequence is TGTGCCAGCAGTCCGGGGACTTCATACTACGAGCAGTACTTC. As protein: CASSPGTSYYEQYF.

In its sample, this clonotype was seen many times. V gene TRBV5-1 combines with J gene TRBJ1-5; possibly TRBD1 for D (5 bases). Germline assignment: CDR1 SGHRS and CDR2 YFSETQ. The length of the CDR3 is 14 residues. V lost 5 bases to trimming and J lost 6 bases, with 15 bases between them. CDR3 sequence reads: CASSWIGGGQPQHF. CDR3 sequence (DNA): TGCGCCAGCAGTTGGATCGGGGGAGGTCAGCCCCAGCATTTT.

This clonotype has at least ten counts. The chain employs TRBV4-3 and TRBJ2-3; TRBD2 matches at 9 bases. Germline V CDR1 and CDR2: LGHNA, YSLEER. CDR3 length equals 16 residues. Trimming at V came to 0 bases and at J to 4 bases, leaving 5 bases not matched to a gene. CDR3 sequence: CASSQELSGGSDTQYF. In DNA form, the CDR3 reads TGCGCCAGCAGCCAAGAGCTTAGCGGGGGTTCAGATACGCAGTATTTT.

This chain connects TRBV27 to TRBJ2-7, with TRBD1 matching 8 bases. The V and J ends lost 4 bases and 5 bases, in that order; junction bases with no gene match: 7. Germline V lookup: CDR1 MNHEY, CDR2 SMNVEV (reference sequence). This CDR3 has 14 residues. CDR3 loop: CASSSGQGPDEQYF. In nucleotides, the CDR3 is TGTGCCAGCAGTTCCGGACAGGGTCCCGACGAGCAGTACTTC.

This clonotype has more than one count but fewer than ten. The V gene is TRBV7-6, the J gene TRBJ2-2, with D perhaps TRBD2 (6 bases). CDR3 length: 14 residues. V lost 1 base and J lost 4, with 7 bases in between. Germline V gives CDR1 SGHVS, CDR2 FNYEAQ. CDR3 amino acids: CASSLGGVTGELFF. As DNA, the CDR3 is TGTGCCAGCAGCTTAGGGGGGGTCACCGGGGAGCTGTTTTTT.

This clonotype was seen more than once but under ten times. J is TRBJ2-2 and V is TRBV3-1; D is uncertain. The CDR3 has 14 amino acids. Germline CDR1 is LGHDT and CDR2 is YNNKEL (reference sequence). Trimming cost V 7 bases and J 8 bases, with 17 bases left between them. In DNA, the CDR3 is TGTGCCAGCACCACCTCGGCGGCCAGAGGGGAGCTGTTTTTT. Amino acid sequence: CASTTSAARGELFF.

This clonotype has at least ten counts. The CDR3 bases are TGCAGCGTTCGTCTGACCTCACCCTACGAGCAGTACTTC. The encoded protein is CSVRLTSPYEQYF. The chain recombines TRBV29-1 with TRBJ2-7; no definite D call. Trimming shortened V by 5 bases and J by 2 bases, and 13 bases separated the two germline ends. The CDR3 totals 13 residues. CDR1 and CDR2 from the germline V gene are SQVTM and ANQGSEA.

Many counts were recorded for this clonotype. The chain recombines TRBV20-1 with TRBJ2-5; D is possibly TRBD1 (5 bases). The V end lost 3 bases, the J end lost 4 bases, and 9 bases lay between the germline ends. CDR1 and CDR2 from the germline V gene are DFQATT and SNEGSKA (reference sequence). This CDR3 comprises 12 residues. CDR3: CSASPTGETQYF. DNA for the CDR3: TGCAGTGCTAGCCCCACAGGAGAGACCCAGTACTTC.

The rearrangement joins TRBV7-9 to TRBJ2-3; 7 nucleotides match TRBD2. Germline assignment: CDR1 SEHNR and CDR2 FQNEAQ (reference sequence). The CDR3 consists of 15 residues. V shed 5 bases, J shed 2 bases, and the junction held 7 bases outside the gene matches. The CDR3 is CASSRLARLTDTQYF. The CDR3, as DNA: TGTGCCAGCAGCCGACTAGCTCGCCTCACAGATACGCAGTATTTT.

This clonotype was seen a few times. The genes are TRBV1 and TRBJ2-7; TRBD1 reflects the table's D call only, with no check against the DNA. TRBV1 is tagged as a pseudogene. This CDR3 region has 15 residues. For the CDR3, the DNA is TGCACCAGCAGCCATCCATCAGGGGTCTTTTACGAGCAGTACTTC. Its translation: CTSSHPSGVFYEQYF.

The chain carries TRBV6-6 and TRBJ2-3; D gene uncertain. Trimming cost V 7 bases and J 6 bases, with 11 bases left between them. The length of the CDR3 is 12 residues. Germline CDR1 reads MNHNY; CDR2 reads SVGAGI (reference sequence). CDR3 bases: TGTGCCAGCACCCCTCGTGGGGATACGCAGTATTTT. Amino acids: CASTPRGDTQYF.

This clonotype was observed at least ten times. The chain has TRBV7-9 and TRBJ2-3, with D tentatively TRBD2 (6 bases). The germline V and J ends were trimmed by 5 bases and 7 bases, with 19 bases remaining between them. This CDR3 has 15 residues. Germline V gives CDR1 SEHNR, CDR2 FQNEAQ (reference sequence). The DNA for the CDR3 is TGTGCCAGCAGCCTTGGAGAGCGGGCACAAAATACGCAGTATTTT. Translation gives CASSLGERAQNTQYF.

This clonotype came up many times. This CDR3 reads CASSSPRAATNEKLFF. As DNA, the CDR3 is TGTGCCAGCAGTTCTCCCCGCGCAGCAACTAATGAAAAACTGTTTTTT. The chain is built from TRBV28 and TRBJ1-4; D remains ambiguous. The CDR3 sequence is 16 residues long. V was pared by 4 bases and J by 0 bases, with 12 bases between. Per germline, CDR1 MDHEN and CDR2 SYDVKM.

The chain employs TRBV12-3 or TRBV12-4 and TRBJ1-3, with D hard to call. This CDR3 contains 14 residues. V was cut by 3 bases and J by 0 bases, with 6 bases left in between. The CDR3 coding sequence is TGTGCCAGCAGTTTTTACAGCTCTGGAAACACCATATATTTT. Its translation is CASSFYSSGNTIYF.

Here the CDR3 DNA reads TGTGCCAGCAGTCGCGTTATCGGGGTAGAATCACCCCTCCACTTT. It translates to CASSRVIGVESPLHF. This chain connects TRBV3-1 to TRBJ1-6; no definite D call. CDR1 and CDR2 from the germline V gene are LGHDT and YNNKEL (reference sequence). V dropped 6 bases and J dropped 10 bases, with 19 bases sitting between them. The CDR3 length is 15 residues.

The chain recombines TRBV6-5 with TRBJ2-3, with TRBD2 identical over 7 bases. From germline, CDR1 is MNHEY and CDR2 SVGAGI. The CDR3 runs to 18 residues. V lost 0 bases to trimming and J lost 5 bases; unmatched junction nucleotides: 14. CDR3 in amino acids: CASSYSSLGRGEIDTQYF. The CDR3 nucleotides read TGTGCCAGCAGTTACTCTAGTCTTGGTCGGGGGGAGATAGATACGCAGTATTTT.

This chain uses TRBV20-1 with TRBJ2-7; TRBD2 agrees at 15 bases. CDR1 is DFQATT and CDR2 is SNEGSKA in the germline V gene (reference sequence). The CDR3 consists of 16 residues. The ends lost 6 bases at V and 0 bases at J; junction bases unmatched: 6. DNA of the CDR3: TGCAGTGCGAGGACTAGCGGGGGGGTATACTCCTACGAGCAGTACTTC. Encoded protein: CSARTSGGVYSYEQYF.

The chain is built from TRBV12-5 and TRBJ2-3, with unresolved D. V was shortened by 3 bases and J by 5 bases, with 12 bases between the two germline ends. Germline-derived CDR1 and CDR2 are LGHNT and FRNRAP. CDR3 length: 14 residues. The chain's CDR3 is CASGLASTGDTQYF. CDR3 DNA: TGTGCTAGTGGTTTAGCAAGCACCGGAGATACGCAGTATTTT.

This clonotype was seen at least ten times. The chain recombines TRBV7-8 with TRBJ2-2; 8 positions match TRBD2. The CDR3 is made up of 14 amino acids. Germline V gene lookup returns CDR1 SGHVS and CDR2 FQNEAQ. The trim removed 8 bases at V and 6 bases at J, leaving 8 bases unmatched. The CDR3 spells CASAEGLVAGELFF. CDR3 nucleotides: TGTGCCAGCGCTGAGGGACTAGTCGCCGGGGAGCTGTTTTTT.

The J gene is TRBJ2-7, the V gene TRBV11-2; D gene ambiguous. Trimming stripped 10 bases from V and 4 bases from J, with 14 bases between. There are 12 residues in the CDR3. CDR1 and CDR2 from the germline V gene are SGHAT and FQNNGV. CDR3 residues: CATRQLSYEQYF. The DNA of the CDR3 is TGTGCCACCCGTCAGTTGAGTTACGAGCAGTACTTC.

This clonotype occurred a few times. The chain couples TRBV6-6 to TRBJ2-7, with 10 positions matching TRBD2. CDR1 MNHNY and CDR2 SVGAGI come from the germline V gene (reference sequence). The length of the CDR3 is 15 residues. V lost 5 bases to trimming and J lost 3 bases; unmatched junction nucleotides: 7. This chain's CDR3 is CASSDVVAGGYEQYF. CDR3 in DNA: TGTGCCAGCAGTGACGTGGTAGCGGGGGGCTACGAGCAGTACTTC.

This clonotype was recorded a few times. The genes are TRBV5-1 and TRBJ2-3; 10 bases are a match to TRBD2. Unmatched junction bases numbered 3, after V lost 1 base and J lost 7 bases. The CDR3 has 14 residues. Germline CDR1 reads SGHRS; CDR2 reads YFSETQ. Here the CDR3 reads CASSLTSGEYTQYF. CDR3 DNA sequence: TGCGCCAGCAGCTTGACTAGCGGGGAGTATACGCAGTATTTT.